This is a list of T cell receptor beta chains from one sample in a study of CD8+CD57+ T cells in acquired aplastic anemia. One entry per CDR3 protein results from TCRdb running MiXCR on the reads. The data hold 180,000 or so distinct CDR3 sequences, with approximately 52% observed a single time. The sample was sorted CD4+, CD8+, or CD8+CD57+ T cells (not recorded which) from PBMCs. The receptor source for this set is a human donor with aplastic anemia. Each CDR3 is given with its conserved first and last residue. A D gene is named only where the DNA matches it firmly. Only some rows state a clone size, as once, few, many or a class for expanded clones.

V gene	clone size	D gene	J gene	CDR3 DNA	CDR3 protein
TRBV15	once	TRBD1	TRBJ1-6	TGTGCCACCAGCGGGGGACAGGGTAACCATAATTCACCCCTCCACTTT	CATSGGQGNHNSPLHF
TRBV9	many	.	TRBJ1-2	TGTGCCAGCAGCGTAGCCCCACAGGAAAACTATGGCTACACCTTC	CASSVAPQENYGYTF
TRBV7-9	many	TRBD1	TRBJ1-4	TGTGCCAGCAGCTCGGCCCCGACAGGGGGAAGTGAAAAACTGTTTTTT	CASSSAPTGGSEKLFF
TRBV30	many	.	TRBJ2-7	TGTGCCTGGAGGACAGGACCCCACGAGCAGTACTTC	CAWRTGPHEQYF
TRBV10-1	few	.	TRBJ1-5	TGCGCCAGCAGTGAGTCGAGGGGGGCTCTTTGCAATCAGCCCCAGCATTTT	CASSESRGALCNQPQHF
TRBV28	many	.	TRBJ2-2	TGTGCCAGCAGTTTACCGGGCACCGGGGAGCTGTTTTTT	CASSLPGTGELFF
TRBV2	.	.	TRBJ1-1	TGTGCCAGCATGGTAGCGGGGTACAATGAAGCTTTCTTT	CASMVAGYNEAFF
TRBV9	.	TRBD1	TRBJ2-7	TGTGCCAGCAGCGCGGCCGATACAGGGGGCGAGCAGTACTTC	CASSAADTGGEQYF
TRBV5-8	many	.	TRBJ2-3	TGTGCCAGCAGCCCTAGCCTTGGGGGGGATACGCAGTATTTT	CASSPSLGGDTQYF
TRBV6-1	many	.	TRBJ2-2	TGTGCCAGCAGTGCCCTCACAAGATCGAACACCGGGGAGCTGTTTTTT	CASSALTRSNTGELFF
TRBV24-1	.	.	TRBJ2-1	TGTGCCACCAGTGATGTGACAAGGGGAGTATATGAGCAGTTCTTC	CATSDVTRGVYEQFF
TRBV19	many	.	TRBJ2-1	TGTGCCAGTGTTCCGGGGACCCTCTACAATGAGCAGTTCTTC	CASVPGTLYNEQFF
TRBV6-1	many	TRBD1	TRBJ2-7	TGTGCCAGCGATTCCGGGACAGGGGGCCCCTACGAGCAGTACTTC	CASDSGTGGPYEQYF
TRBV5-1	many	.	TRBJ2-1	TGCGCCAGCAGCAGGACCCTGAGCTCCTACAATGAGCAGTTCTTC	CASSRTLSSYNEQFF
TRBV7-9	many	.	TRBJ2-7	TGTGCCAGCAGCGGTAGCTACGAGCAGTACTTC	CASSGSYEQYF
TRBV24-1	.	.	TRBJ1-2	TGTGCCACCAGTGCAGGGAATAGAGGCTACACCTTC	CATSAGNRGYTF
TRBV11-2	.	TRBD1	TRBJ1-1	TGTGCCAGCAGCTCCCGGGACAGGGACACTGAAGCTTTCTTT	CASSSRDRDTEAFF
TRBV6-5	many	TRBD2	TRBJ2-5	TGTGCCAGCAGTTACCGGGGGGGGGTTCAAGAGACCCAGTACTTC	CASSYRGGVQETQYF
TRBV10-3	.	.	TRBJ1-2	TGTGCCATCAGCGAGGGGGGCTGGGGCTATGGCTACACCTTC	CAISEGGWGYGYTF
TRBV25-1	.	.	TRBJ2-2	TGTGCCAGCAGTTTTCCTCAGGGAGCCGGGGAGCTGTTTTTT	CASSFPQGAGELFF
TRBV12-3/TRBV12-4	.	TRBD1	TRBJ2-3	TGTGCCAGCAGTCGGGGGACAGGGTCAGATACGCAGTATTTT	CASSRGTGSDTQYF
TRBV11-2	.	.	TRBJ1-5	TGTGCCAGCAGCTTAGAGGACAGCTCATATCAGCCCCAGCATTTT	CASSLEDSSYQPQHF
TRBV10-3	many	.	TRBJ2-3	TGTGCCATCAGGGGCCGGGACATAAACACAGATACGCAGTATTTT	CAIRGRDINTDTQYF
TRBV10-3	once	TRBD1	TRBJ1-4	TGTGCCATCAGCGGGGACAGGGGGCCAGGTGAAAAACTGTTTTTT	CAISGDRGPGEKLFF
TRBV5-4	.	.	TRBJ1-1	TGTGCCAGCAGCTTGTCCCAGGGGCTAGACACTGAAGCTTTCTTT	CASSLSQGLDTEAFF
TRBV2	.	TRBD2	TRBJ2-7	TGTGCCAGCAGTGAGGCCCTAGCGGGAGGCGGGGAGCAGTACTTC	CASSEALAGGGEQYF
TRBV7-2	many	.	TRBJ1-1	TGTGCCAGCAGCGAGGGCCTGAACACTGAAGCTTTCTTT	CASSEGLNTEAFF
TRBV20-1	.	.	TRBJ1-4	TGCAGTGCTAGTCAGACAGTCGAAAAACTGTTTTTT	CSASQTVEKLFF
TRBV25-1	few	.	TRBJ2-1	TGTGCCAGCAGTGAATGGGGGTTGAGGGGGATCACCTACAATGAGCAGTTCTTC	CASSEWGLRGITYNEQFF
TRBV24-1	few	TRBD1	TRBJ2-7	TGTGCCATCAGTGCGCCGGGACAGGGTTACTACGAGCAGTACTTC	CAISAPGQGYYEQYF
TRBV11-2	.	.	TRBJ2-6	TGTGCCAGCAGCTTACGGGCCAACGTCCTGACTTTC	CASSLRANVLTF
TRBV9	many	.	TRBJ2-7	TGTGCCAGCAGCGCCGACTCCTACTCCTACGAGCAGTACTTC	CASSADSYSYEQYF
TRBV12-3/TRBV12-4	.	TRBD2	TRBJ2-1	TGTGCCAGCAGCGTTAGCGGGGGCCACAATGAGCAGTTCTTC	CASSVSGGHNEQFF
TRBV19	.	.	TRBJ1-5	TGTGCCAGTACCCTGCATGGGGGGAGCCAGCCCCAGCATTTT	CASTLHGGSQPQHF
TRBV19	many	TRBD1	TRBJ2-3	TGTGCCAGTAGTATAGAACGGGACAGGGGAATGTATACAGATACGCAGTATTTT	CASSIERDRGMYTDTQYF
TRBV7-9	once	.	TRBJ2-3	TGTGCCTGCCGAAGGGACACAGATACGCAGTATTTT	CACRRDTDTQYF
TRBV2	.	.	TRBJ2-4	TGTGCCAGCATGATAGGGTTAGCCAAAAACATTCAGTACTTC	CASMIGLAKNIQYF
TRBV5-5	many	.	TRBJ2-1	TGTGCCAGCAGCCAATGGACACGTTACAATGAGCAGTTCTTC	CASSQWTRYNEQFF
TRBV29-1	once	.	TRBJ2-3	TGCAGCGTTGATCGGGATACGCAGTATTTT	CSVDRDTQYF
TRBV5-1	.	.	TRBJ2-6	TGCGCCAGCAGCTTTGATTACTCTGGGGCCAACGTCCTGACTTTC	CASSFDYSGANVLTF
TRBV7-9	once	.	TRBJ2-3	TGTGCCAGCAGCTCGGGCGGAGGGGGAGATACGCAGTATTTC	CASSSGGGGDTQYF
TRBV6-6	many	.	TRBJ2-5	TGTGCCAGCAGTTTCCCGGGGTCAGGGACCCAGTACTTC	CASSFPGSGTQYF
TRBV10-3	.	TRBD2	TRBJ2-1	TGTGCCATCAGCGCTAGCGGAGTGGCCGACAATGAGCAGTTCTTC	CAISASGVADNEQFF
TRBV20-1	.	TRBD1	TRBJ1-2	TGCAGTGCTAGAGATCCCACCGGGACAGGGCTTGGCTACACCTTC	CSARDPTGTGLGYTF
TRBV29-1	.	.	TRBJ1-1	TGCAGCGTTGCGCCGTCCGGATCGAACACTGAAGCTTTCTTT	CSVAPSGSNTEAFF
TRBV18	.	TRBD2	TRBJ2-2	TGTGCCAGCTCGCCACTGGGAGGGCAGGCGAACACCGGGGAGCTGTTTTTT	CASSPLGGQANTGELFF
TRBV6-5	many	.	TRBJ1-5	TGTGCCAGCAGTTACTCGAAACGGAATCAGCCCCAGCATTTT	CASSYSKRNQPQHF
TRBV7-9	.	.	TRBJ1-1	TGTGCCAGCAGTTACACACAGTCCACTGAAGCTTTCTTT	CASSYTQSTEAFF